This T cell receptor (beta chain) was captured by sequencing in a study of neurological immune-mediated disorders. Whole-study results and caveats: HTLV-1-associated myelopathy had the most TCR clonal expansion, and multiple sclerosis had the least, less than healthy controls.

One entry per CDR3 protein results from TCRdb running MiXCR on the 5' RACE reads. Of roughly 60,000 distinct CDR3 sequences in the sample, around 10% were seen once. This clonotype was observed many times. Its antigen is unknown. Unmatched junction bases numbered 3, after V lost 5 bases and J lost 5 bases. In germline, CDR1 is SGHTA, CDR2 FQGNSA. This CDR3 spans 14 amino acids. The TCR sequence derives from a man in his 60s in good health. The V and J genes are TRBV7-2 and TRBJ1-1, with 12 bases matching TRBD1. Specimen: PBMCs. In DNA form, the CDR3 reads TGTGCCAGCAGCCGGGGACAGGGGGCAACTGAAGCTTTCTTT. Its protein product is CASSRGQGATEAFF.